A single T cell receptor (beta chain) is shown here with its context. Its antigen remains unknown. This entry is derived from a study of vaccination effects on CD4 cells after COVID-19. The overall study: Each person got two doses of an mRNA SARS-CoV-2 vaccine, BNT162b2 or mRNA-1273.

TCRdb's table, derived via immunoSEQ multiplex PCR, lists solely in-frame clones and lacks some. The table includes almost 40,000 clones, roughly 87% detected once. The authors isolated CD4+ T cells after around 10 days of culture. The vaccine recipients had no prior SARS-CoV-2 infection, with negative nucleocapsid antibodies. The CDR3 length is 14 residues. CDR1 and CDR2 (germline): ENHRY, SYGVKD. Trimming removed 0 bases from V and 5 bases from J, with 10 bases in between. V usage is TRBV10-3 and J usage is TRBJ2-5; D is possibly TRBD1 (6 bases). The sequencing used CD4+ T cells from PBMCs cultured without peptide, collected before COVID-19 vaccination. The clonotype was recovered from a human donor who received a COVID-19 vaccine. This CDR3 is CAISESQGQETQYF. The CDR3 bases are TGTGCCATCAGTGAGTCGCAGGGGCAGGAGACCCAGTACTTC.